Listed here are 6 T cell receptor beta chains from one sample, sequenced in a study of Graves' ophthalmopathy and Graves' hyperthyroidism. For repertoire sequencing, the TCR beta CDR3 regions were amplified from RNA transcripts. RT-PCR was first run with HTBI primers, then multiplex PCR in a second round. TCRdb processed the multiplex PCR reads anew with MiXCR; each CDR3 protein has one entry. This table has 740,000 or so distinct CDR3 sequences, 40% appearing once. Sequencing used peripheral blood. The receptors originated from an adult man with Graves' ophthalmopathy.

On this clonotype itself: A much larger clone sits a single nucleotide away, making a read error possible. The V and J genes are TRBV11-1 and TRBJ1-4; tentative D call: TRBD1 (5 bases). The CDR3 has 16 residues. Germline CDR1 reads SGHAT; CDR2 reads FQDESV (reference sequence). The V end lost 2 bases, the J end lost 10 bases, and 20 bases lay between the germline ends. The DNA of the CDR3 is TGTGCCAGCAGCTTAATAGCAGGGCAGGATACAGGAAAACTGTTTTTT. Residues: CASSLIAGQDTGKLFF.

The V and J genes are TRBV2 and TRBJ2-3; 7 nucleotides match TRBD1. Losses at the gene ends were 7 bases for V and 5 bases for J; bases not matched to a gene: 9. This CDR3 has 14 amino acids. Germline V gene sequence: CDR1 SNHLY, CDR2 FYNNEI. CDR3 amino acids: CASKRDSGRDTQYF. The CDR3, as DNA: TGTGCCAGCAAACGGGACAGCGGACGAGATACGCAGTATTTT.

There are a few counts of this clonotype. V gene TRBV20-1 combines with J gene TRBJ2-7, with D unclear. The CDR3 covers 16 residues. V was shortened by 0 bases and J by 3 bases, with 18 bases between the two germline ends. Per germline, CDR1 DFQATT and CDR2 SNEGSKA (reference sequence). Here the CDR3 DNA reads TGCAGTGCTAGAGATCTGGGCAGTCCGACGGGCTACGAGCAGTACTTC. As protein: CSARDLGSPTGYEQYF.

The CDR3 DNA is TGCAGTGCTCCCGGCGGGGCAACTAATGAAAAACTGTTTTTT. Translating gives CSAPGGATNEKLFF. This sequence joins TRBV20-1 and TRBJ1-4; D ambiguous. This CDR3 region has 14 residues. V was cut by 5 bases and J by 0 bases, with 10 bases left in between. Germline loops: CDR1 DFQATT, CDR2 SNEGSKA (reference sequence).

The chain has TRBV10-3 and TRBJ2-1; D perhaps matches TRBD2 (6 bases). V was shortened by 0 bases and J by 9 bases, with 15 bases between the two germline ends. CDR3 length equals 15 residues. CDR1 is ENHRY and CDR2 is SYGVKD in the germline V gene. CDR3 protein: CAISESDGRMAEQFF. The CDR3 bases are TGTGCCATCAGTGAGTCTGACGGGAGAATGGCTGAGCAGTTCTTC.

The table lists this clonotype with many counts. V usage is TRBV12-3 or TRBV12-4 and J usage is TRBJ1-3; D remains ambiguous. This CDR3 spans 14 amino acids. V lost 7 bases to trimming and J lost 0 bases, with 10 bases between them. This CDR3 reads CASMHWSSGNTIYF. The CDR3 region has the DNA TGTGCCAGCATGCACTGGTCCTCTGGAAACACCATATATTTT.